In its sample, the clone carrying this T cell receptor beta chain was seen once. What it binds is not known. This CDR3 is built from 15 residues. Germline CDR1 reads KGHSH; CDR2 reads LQKENI. Trimming shortened V by 6 bases and J by 0 bases, and 12 bases separated the two germline ends. Sample time point: week 35, safety follow-up. Every vaccine dose comprised 300 ug of mutant IDH1 20-mer peptide plus topical imiquimod. Donors had new IDH1-mutant astrocytomas of WHO grade 3 or 4 (ATRX-lost). This sample was taken from a study of a mutant IDH1 vaccine in newly diagnosed glioma. Study background: The treated group averaged about 44 years old and was roughly 60% male, about 40% female. Most had both radiotherapy and temozolomide beforehand; others had only one. Points from the study as a whole: It was approximately 92% of patients that developed vaccine-induced immune responses.

Generated by immunoSEQ multiplex PCR, the TCRdb table keeps only in-frame clones and is missing some. The sample carries tens of thousands of clones, 85% to 90% recorded once. The sample was PBMCs, taken from a glioma patient whose treatment included an IDH1 peptide vaccine. The V call is TRBV18, the J call TRBJ1-3; D not resolved. The TCR sequence derives from a man between 25 and 39 years old with glioma. The CDR3 is CASSSRRHSGNTIYF. The DNA for the CDR3 is TGTGCCAGCTCGTCACGACGCCACTCTGGAAACACCATATATTTT.